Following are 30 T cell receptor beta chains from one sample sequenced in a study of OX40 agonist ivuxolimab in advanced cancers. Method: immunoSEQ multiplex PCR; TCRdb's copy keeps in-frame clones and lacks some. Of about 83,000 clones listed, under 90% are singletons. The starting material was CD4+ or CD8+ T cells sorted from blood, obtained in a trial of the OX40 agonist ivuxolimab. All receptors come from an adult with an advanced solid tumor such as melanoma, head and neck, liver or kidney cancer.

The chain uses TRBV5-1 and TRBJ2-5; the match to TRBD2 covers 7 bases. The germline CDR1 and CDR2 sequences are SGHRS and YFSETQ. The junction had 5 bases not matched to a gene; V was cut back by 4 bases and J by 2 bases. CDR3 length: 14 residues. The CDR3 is CASSPLASQETQYF. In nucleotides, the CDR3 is TGCGCCAGCAGCCCACTAGCGTCTCAAGAGACCCAGTACTTC.

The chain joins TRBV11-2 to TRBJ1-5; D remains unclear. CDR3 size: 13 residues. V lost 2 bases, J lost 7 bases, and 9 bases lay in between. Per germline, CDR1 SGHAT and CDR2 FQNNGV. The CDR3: CASSLMRSQPQHF. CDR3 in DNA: TGTGCCAGCAGCTTAATGAGGAGCCAGCCCCAGCATTTT.

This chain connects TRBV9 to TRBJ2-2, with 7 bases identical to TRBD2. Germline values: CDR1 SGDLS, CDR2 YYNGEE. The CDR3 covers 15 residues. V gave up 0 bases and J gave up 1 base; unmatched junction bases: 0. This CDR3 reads CASSVAGGNTGELFF. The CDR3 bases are TGTGCCAGCAGCGTAGCGGGGGGGAACACCGGGGAGCTGTTTTTT.

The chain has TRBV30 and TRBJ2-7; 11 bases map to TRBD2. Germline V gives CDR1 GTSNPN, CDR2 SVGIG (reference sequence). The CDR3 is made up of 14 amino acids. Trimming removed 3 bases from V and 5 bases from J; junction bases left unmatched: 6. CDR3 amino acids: CAWRLAGGVDEQYF. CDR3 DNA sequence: TGTGCCTGGAGGCTAGCGGGGGGTGTGGACGAGCAGTACTTC. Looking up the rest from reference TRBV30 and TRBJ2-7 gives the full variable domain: SQTIHQWPATLVQPVGSPLSLECTVEGTSNPNLYWYRQAAGRGLQLLFYSVGIGQISSEVPQNLSASRPQDRQFILSSKKLLLSDSGFYLCAWRLAGGVDEQYFGPGTRLTVT.

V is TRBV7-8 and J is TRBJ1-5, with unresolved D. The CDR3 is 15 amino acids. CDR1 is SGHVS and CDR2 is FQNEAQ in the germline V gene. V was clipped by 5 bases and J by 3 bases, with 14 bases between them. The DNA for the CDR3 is TGTGCCAGCAGCCCGCGGACGAATCTCAATCAGCCCCAGCATTTT. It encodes CASSPRTNLNQPQHF.

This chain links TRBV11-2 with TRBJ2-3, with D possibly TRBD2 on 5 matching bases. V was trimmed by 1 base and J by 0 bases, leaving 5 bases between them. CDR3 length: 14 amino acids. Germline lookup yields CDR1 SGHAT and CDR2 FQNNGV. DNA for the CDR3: TGTGCCAGCAGCTTAGGGACTAGCACAGATACGCAGTATTTT. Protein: CASSLGTSTDTQYF.

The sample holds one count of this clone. The CDR3 sequence is CASSLRGDTEAFF. CDR3 bases: TGTGCCAGCAGCTTGCGAGGGGACACTGAAGCTTTCTTT. V usage is TRBV4-2 and J usage is TRBJ1-1; maybe TRBD1 (5 bases). CDR1 and CDR2 (germline): LGHNA, YNFKEQ. The CDR3 runs 13 residues. V lost 5 bases, J lost 3 bases, and 10 bases lay in between.

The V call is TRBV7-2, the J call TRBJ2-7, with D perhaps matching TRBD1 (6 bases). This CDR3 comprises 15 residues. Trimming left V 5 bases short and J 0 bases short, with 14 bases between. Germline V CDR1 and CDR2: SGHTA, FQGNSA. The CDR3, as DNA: TGTGCCAGCAGCGTAAAACAGGGTTACTCCTACGAGCAGTACTTC. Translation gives CASSVKQGYSYEQYF.

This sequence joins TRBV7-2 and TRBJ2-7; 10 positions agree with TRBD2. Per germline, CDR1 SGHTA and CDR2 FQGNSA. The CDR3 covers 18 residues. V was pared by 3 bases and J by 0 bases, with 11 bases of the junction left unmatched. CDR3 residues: CASSFSGLAGVTSYEQYF. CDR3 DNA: TGTGCCAGCAGCTTTAGCGGGCTAGCGGGGGTCACCTCCTACGAGCAGTACTTC.

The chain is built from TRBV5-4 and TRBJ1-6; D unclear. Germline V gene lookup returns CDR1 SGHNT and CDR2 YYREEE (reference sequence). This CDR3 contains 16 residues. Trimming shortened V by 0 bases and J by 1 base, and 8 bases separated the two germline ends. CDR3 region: CASSLEGKSYNSPLHF. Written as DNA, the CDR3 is TGTGCCAGCAGCTTGGAAGGGAAGTCCTATAATTCACCCCTCCACTTT.

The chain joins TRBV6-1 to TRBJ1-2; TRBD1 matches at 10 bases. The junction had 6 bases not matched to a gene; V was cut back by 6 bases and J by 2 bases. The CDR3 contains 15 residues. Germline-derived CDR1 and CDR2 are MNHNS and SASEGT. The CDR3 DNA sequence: TGTGCCAGCAGGATACCGGGACAGGGGAACTATGGCTACACCTTC. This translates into CASRIPGQGNYGYTF.

The CDR3 DNA is TGTGCCACTAGGACAGCTAGCACAGATACGCAGTATTTT. It encodes CATRTASTDTQYF. The chain uses TRBV6-1 and TRBJ2-3; tentatively, D is TRBD1 (6 bases). V dropped 10 bases and J dropped 0 bases, with 11 bases sitting between them. Germline V gene lookup returns CDR1 MNHNS and CDR2 SASEGT. The CDR3 spans 13 residues.

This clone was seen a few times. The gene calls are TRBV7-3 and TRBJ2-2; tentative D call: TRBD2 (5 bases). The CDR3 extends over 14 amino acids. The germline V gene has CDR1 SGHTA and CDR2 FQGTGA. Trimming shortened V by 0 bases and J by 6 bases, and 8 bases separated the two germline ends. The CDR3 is CASSLTAGSGELFF. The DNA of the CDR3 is TGTGCCAGCAGCTTAACTGCGGGTTCCGGGGAGCTGTTTTTT.

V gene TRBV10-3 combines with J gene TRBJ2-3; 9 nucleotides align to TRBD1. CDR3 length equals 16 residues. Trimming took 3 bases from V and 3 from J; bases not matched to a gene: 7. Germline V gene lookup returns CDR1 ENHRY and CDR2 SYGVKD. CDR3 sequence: CAISDLVTGGTDTQYF. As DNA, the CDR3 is TGTGCCATCAGTGATCTGGTGACAGGGGGGACAGATACGCAGTATTTT.

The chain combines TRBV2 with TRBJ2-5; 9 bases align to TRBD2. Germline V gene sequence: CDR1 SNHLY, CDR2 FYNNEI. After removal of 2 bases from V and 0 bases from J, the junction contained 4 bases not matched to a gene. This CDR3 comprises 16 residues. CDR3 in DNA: TGTGCCAGCAGTGAACGTAGCGGGGGCCACCAAGAGACCCAGTACTTC. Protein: CASSERSGGHQETQYF.

CDR3: CASSSVAGGPHEQFF. CDR3 sequence (DNA): TGTGCCAGCAGCTCCGTAGCGGGGGGCCCCCATGAGCAGTTCTTC. J is TRBJ2-1 and V is TRBV28; 10 positions agree with TRBD2. This CDR3 contains 15 residues. Germline lookup yields CDR1 MDHEN and CDR2 SYDVKM. The ends lost 6 bases at V and 8 bases at J; junction bases unmatched: 10.

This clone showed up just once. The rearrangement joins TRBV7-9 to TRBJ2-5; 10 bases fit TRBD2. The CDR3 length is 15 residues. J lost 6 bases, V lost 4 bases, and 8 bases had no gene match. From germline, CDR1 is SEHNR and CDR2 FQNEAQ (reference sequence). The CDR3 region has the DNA TGTGCCAGCAGCTCCGTAGCGGGGGGCGGGAAGACCCAGTACTTC. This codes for CASSSVAGGGKTQYF.

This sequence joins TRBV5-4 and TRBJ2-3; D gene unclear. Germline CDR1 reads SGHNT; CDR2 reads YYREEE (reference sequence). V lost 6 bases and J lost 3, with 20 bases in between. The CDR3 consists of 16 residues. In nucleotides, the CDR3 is TGTGCCAGCACCCCAAGAACGGCAGCGAATACAGATACGCAGTATTTT. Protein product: CASTPRTAANTDTQYF.

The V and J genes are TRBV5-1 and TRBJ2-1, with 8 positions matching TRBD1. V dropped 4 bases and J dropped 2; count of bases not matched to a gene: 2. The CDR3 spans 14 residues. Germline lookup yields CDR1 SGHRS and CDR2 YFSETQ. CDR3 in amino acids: CASSRDRTYNEQFF. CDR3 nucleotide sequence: TGCGCCAGCAGCCGGGACAGGACCTACAATGAGCAGTTCTTC.

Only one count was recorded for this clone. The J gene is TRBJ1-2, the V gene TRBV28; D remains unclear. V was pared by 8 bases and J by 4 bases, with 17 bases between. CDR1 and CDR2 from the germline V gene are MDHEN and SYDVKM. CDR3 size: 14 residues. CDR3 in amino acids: CASRRGPLGYGYTF. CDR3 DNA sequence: TGTGCCAGCCGCCGCGGTCCCCTGGGCTATGGCTACACCTTC.

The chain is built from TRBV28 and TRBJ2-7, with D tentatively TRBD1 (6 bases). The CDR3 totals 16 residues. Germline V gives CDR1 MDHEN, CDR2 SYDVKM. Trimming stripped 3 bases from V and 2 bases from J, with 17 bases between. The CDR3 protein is CASSFSGTIVAYEQYF. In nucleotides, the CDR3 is TGTGCCAGCAGTTTTTCCGGGACAATCGTAGCCTACGAGCAGTACTTC.

This CDR3 reads CSAQTGYEQYF. The CDR3 bases are TGCAGTGCACAGACAGGGTACGAGCAGTACTTC. The chain recombines TRBV20-1 with TRBJ2-7; TRBD1 aligns across 7 bases. The CDR3 has 11 residues. Germline assignment: CDR1 DFQATT and CDR2 SNEGSKA (reference sequence). J was trimmed by 4 bases and V by 6 bases; bases with no gene match: 3.

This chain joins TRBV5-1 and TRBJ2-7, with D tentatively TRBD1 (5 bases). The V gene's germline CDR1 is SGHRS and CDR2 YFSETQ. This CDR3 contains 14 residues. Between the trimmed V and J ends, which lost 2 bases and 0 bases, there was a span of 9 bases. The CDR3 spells CASSFGASSYEQYF. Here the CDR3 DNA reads TGCGCCAGCAGCTTTGGGGCCAGCTCCTACGAGCAGTACTTC.

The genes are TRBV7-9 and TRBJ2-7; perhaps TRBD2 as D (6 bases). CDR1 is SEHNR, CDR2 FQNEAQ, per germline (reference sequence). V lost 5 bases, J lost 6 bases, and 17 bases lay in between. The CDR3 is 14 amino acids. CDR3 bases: TGTGCCAGCAGCCCTGGGGGGATGCCCTCCGAGCAGTACTTC. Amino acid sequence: CASSPGGMPSEQYF.

CDR3 nucleotide sequence: TGTGCCAGCAGCAGATTCACAGGGGGGAACACCGGGGAGCTGTTTTTT. Protein sequence: CASSRFTGGNTGELFF. The chain recombines TRBV5-4 with TRBJ2-2, with TRBD1 matching 8 bases. The CDR3 contains 16 residues. CDR1 SGHNT and CDR2 YYREEE come from the germline V gene (reference sequence). Trimming at V came to 4 bases and at J to 1 base, leaving 6 bases not matched to a gene.

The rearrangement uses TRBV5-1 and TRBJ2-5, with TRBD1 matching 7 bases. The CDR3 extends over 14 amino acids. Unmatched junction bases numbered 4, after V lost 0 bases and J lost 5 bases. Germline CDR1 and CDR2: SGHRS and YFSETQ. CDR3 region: CASSLGLRGETQYF. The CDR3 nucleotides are TGCGCCAGCAGCTTGGGGCTCAGGGGGGAGACCCAGTACTTC.

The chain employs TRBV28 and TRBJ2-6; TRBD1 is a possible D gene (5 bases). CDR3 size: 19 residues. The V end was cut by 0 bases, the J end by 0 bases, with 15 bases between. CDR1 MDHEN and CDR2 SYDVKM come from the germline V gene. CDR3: CASSLWGRQGASGANVLTF. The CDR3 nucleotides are TGTGCCAGCAGTTTATGGGGCAGGCAAGGGGCCTCTGGGGCCAACGTCCTGACTTTC.

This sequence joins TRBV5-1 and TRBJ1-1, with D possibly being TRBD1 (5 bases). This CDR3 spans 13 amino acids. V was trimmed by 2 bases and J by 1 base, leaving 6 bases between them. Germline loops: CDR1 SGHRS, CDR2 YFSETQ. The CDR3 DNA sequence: TGCGCCAGCAGCTTCGGGGGGAACACTGAAGCTTTCTTT. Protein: CASSFGGNTEAFF. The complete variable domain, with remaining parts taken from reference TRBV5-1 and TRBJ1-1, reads KAGVTQTPRYLIKTRGQQVTLSCSPISGHRSVSWYQQTPGQGLQFLFEYFSETQRNKGNFPGRFSGRQFSNSRSEMNVSTLELGDSALYLCASSFGGNTEAFFGQGTRLTVV.

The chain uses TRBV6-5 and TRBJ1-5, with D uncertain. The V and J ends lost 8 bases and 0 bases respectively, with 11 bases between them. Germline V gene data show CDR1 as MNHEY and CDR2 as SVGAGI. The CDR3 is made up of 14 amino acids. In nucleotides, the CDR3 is TGTGCCAGCTCCCGCGGGGTTAGCAATCAGCCCCAGCATTTT. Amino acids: CASSRGVSNQPQHF.

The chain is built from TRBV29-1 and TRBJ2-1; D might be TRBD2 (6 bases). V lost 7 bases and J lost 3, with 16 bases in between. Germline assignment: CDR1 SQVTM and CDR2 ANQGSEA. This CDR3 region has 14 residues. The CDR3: CSAPGLGGYNEQFF. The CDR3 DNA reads TGCAGCGCCCCGGGGCTCGGGGGCTACAATGAGCAGTTCTTC.